This TCR beta chain was sequenced during a study of vaccination and CD4 T cells after COVID-19. About the research overall: SARS-CoV-2 was confirmed by nasal swab PCR; disease was mild in nine, severe in one.

To note about this clonotype: Antigen: not known.

The CDR3 totals 16 residues. V gave up 3 bases and J gave up 2 bases; unmatched junction bases: 6. Looked up from germline, CDR1 is SGHTA and CDR2 is FQGNSA. Sample treatment: approximately nine-day PBMC culture with coronavirus spike peptide pools or control peptides (ViraFEST assay). Cultured CD4+ T-cell DNA underwent Oncomine TCR Beta short-read sequencing. TCRdb re-analysed the PCR reads in MiXCR, keeping a single row per CDR3 protein. The repertoire holds some 10,000 distinct CDR3 sequences, 51% seen once, with 39% in the top ten. Sequencing was carried out using CD4+ T cells from blood, cultured in vitro. The V gene is TRBV7-2, the J gene TRBJ2-2; 7 nucleotides line up with TRBD2. This sequence originates from a human donor who had recovered from COVID-19. The CDR3, as DNA: TGTGCCAGCAGCTTCCGTGGGGGGGTAAACACCGGGGAGCTGTTTTTT. It codes for CASSFRGGVNTGELFF. The whole variable domain, remainder taken from reference TRBV7-2 and TRBJ2-2, is GAGVSQSPSNKVTEKGKDVELRCDPISGHTALYWYRQSLGQGLEFLIYFQGNSAPDKSGLPSDRFSAERTGGSVSTLTIQRTQQEDSAVYLCASSFRGGVNTGELFFGEGSRLTVL.